What follows describes a single TCR beta chain. This specimen comes from a study of control samples from healthy donors and cancer patients. Sequencing used immunoSEQ multiplex PCR; TCRdb keeps in-frame clones, though not all of them. This table has around 53,000 clones, around 87% appearing once. The clonotype originates from a man aged 60 to 75 with head and neck cancer. Sequencing used PBMCs.

The CDR3 sequence is CASSPVSRGAGELFF. The CDR3 bases are TGTGCCAGCAGTCCTGTCAGCAGGGGGGCCGGGGAGCTGTTTTTT. The chain links TRBV27 to TRBJ2-2; perhaps TRBD1 as D (7 bases). The CDR3 covers 15 residues. The V end lost 5 bases, the J end lost 6 bases, and 16 bases lay between the germline ends. Germline V CDR1 and CDR2: MNHEY, SMNVEV (reference sequence).